Shown below are 32 T cell receptor beta chains from a single sample sequenced in a study of blood T cell repertoires in COVID-19. Measured with immunoSEQ multiplex PCR; TCRdb has only the in-frame clones, and not every one. The sample consists of about 370,000 clones, roughly 90% of them appearing once. What was sequenced was peripheral blood. These receptors came from a woman in her twenties or thirties with COVID-19, enrolled during active disease.

The V gene is TRBV7-2, the J gene TRBJ2-1, with 8 bases fitting TRBD2. The V segment lost 1 base and the J segment 7 bases; nucleotides outside the gene matches: 9. The CDR3 is 16 amino acids. The V gene's germline CDR1 is SGHTA and CDR2 FQGNSA. Written as DNA, the CDR3 is TGTGCCAGCAGCTTAGACGGAGCGGGGGCTGGGAATGAGCAGTTCTTC. This encodes CASSLDGAGAGNEQFF.

This clone was seen only a few times. The V and J genes are TRBV7-8 and TRBJ1-2; D gene uncertain. Deletions cut 1 base from V and 7 bases from J, with 16 bases between. CDR3 size: 15 residues. The V gene's germline CDR1 is SGHVS and CDR2 FQNEAQ. CDR3 sequence: CASSLVAGKFIGYTF. The DNA of the CDR3 is TGTGCCAGCAGCTTAGTCGCGGGAAAATTCATTGGCTACACCTTC.

V and J are TRBV5-1 and TRBJ2-5; tentatively, D is TRBD2 (5 bases). The V end lost 0 bases, the J end lost 5 bases, and 20 bases lay between the germline ends. This CDR3 region has 17 residues. The V gene's germline CDR1 is SGHRS and CDR2 YFSETQ. CDR3 residues: CASSLAGSLPGGETQYF. The CDR3 DNA is TGCGCCAGCAGCTTGGCTGGGTCCTTGCCGGGCGGGGAGACCCAGTACTTC.

The chain links TRBV6-5 to TRBJ2-3; TRBD2 aligns across 10 bases. This CDR3 has 15 amino acids. J gave up 5 bases and V 5 bases, and 7 bases lay outside the gene matches. From germline, CDR1 is MNHEY and CDR2 SVGAGI. The CDR3 DNA follows: TGTGCCAGCAGTAACAGCGGGGGGGCCGGAGATACGCAGTATTTT. Encoded protein: CASSNSGGAGDTQYF.

The chain employs TRBV18 and TRBJ2-3; the match to TRBD1 covers 9 bases. This CDR3 spans 14 amino acids. Trimming cost V 6 bases and J 4 bases; bases outside gene matches: 5. Germline V gene lookup returns CDR1 KGHSH and CDR2 LQKENI. The CDR3, as DNA: TGTGCCAGCTCTCCCGGGACAGGGCCAGATACGCAGTATTTT. This codes for CASSPGTGPDTQYF.

This clone was picked up one time. The V call is TRBV11-2, the J call TRBJ1-6; D is ambiguous. CDR1 is SGHAT, CDR2 FQNNGV, per germline. This CDR3 has 18 amino acids. V lost 5 bases and J 9 bases, leaving 26 bases between the germline ends. This CDR3 is CASSPAPQLRTRGSPLHF. CDR3 DNA sequence: TGTGCCAGCAGCCCAGCCCCACAGCTCCGCACCCGGGGTTCACCCCTCCACTTT.

V is TRBV29-1 and J is TRBJ1-1; D remains ambiguous. This CDR3 has 14 residues. Trimming took 3 bases from V and 4 from J, leaving 15 bases between them. Germline V gene sequence: CDR1 SQVTM, CDR2 ANQGSEA. In DNA form, the CDR3 reads TGCAGCGTTGATCTTCCGGGTCGAGGCACTGAAGCTTTCTTT. Amino acids: CSVDLPGRGTEAFF.

The chain uses TRBV7-6 and TRBJ2-3, with 11 bases that match TRBD2. This CDR3 is 17 amino acids long. Unmatched junction bases numbered 11, after V lost 5 bases and J lost 4 bases. CDR1 SGHVS and CDR2 FNYEAQ come from the germline V gene. The CDR3 nucleotides are TGTGCCAGCAGCCATACTAGCGGGAGTAGTGACGCAGATACGCAGTATTTT. This encodes CASSHTSGSSDADTQYF.

The chain combines TRBV19 with TRBJ1-1; 7 nucleotides align to TRBD1. Germline-derived CDR1 and CDR2 are LNHDA and SQIVND (reference sequence). The CDR3 is 16 residues long. J gave up 0 bases and V 6 bases, and 10 bases lay outside the gene matches. The CDR3 reads CASRDRAFFMNTEAFF. CDR3 nucleotides: TGTGCCAGTAGAGACAGGGCGTTTTTCATGAACACTGAAGCTTTCTTT.

V and J are TRBV28 and TRBJ1-3; 10 bases map to TRBD1. The J segment lost 4 bases and the V segment lost 9 bases, leaving 12 bases of the junction unmatched. Germline CDR1 is MDHEN and CDR2 is SYDVKM. The CDR3 runs 16 residues. The chain's CDR3 is CASRSGTGAAGNTIYF. CDR3 coding DNA: TGTGCCAGTCGATCTGGGACAGGGGCCGCGGGAAACACCATATATTTT.

DNA of the CDR3: TGTGCCTGGAGTCCAGACACCGGGGAGCTGTTTTTT. It is translated as CAWSPDTGELFF. The chain recombines TRBV30 with TRBJ2-2; D gene unclear. The CDR3 spans 12 residues. V was shortened by 2 bases and J by 3 bases, with 4 bases between the two germline ends. Germline CDR1 reads GTSNPN; CDR2 reads SVGIG (reference sequence).

This chain uses TRBV5-1 with TRBJ2-2; weak D call: TRBD1 (5 bases). V gave up 0 bases and J gave up 6 bases, with 9 bases separating them. This CDR3 region has 14 residues. CDR1 and CDR2 (germline): SGHRS, YFSETQ. CDR3 residues: CASSLEAGSGELFF. The CDR3 DNA sequence: TGCGCCAGCAGCTTGGAGGCAGGGTCCGGGGAGCTGTTTTTT.

The V gene is TRBV10-2, the J gene TRBJ1-5, with 7 bases matching TRBD1. The trim removed 6 bases at V and 3 bases at J, leaving 8 bases unmatched. The CDR3 runs to 15 residues. Germline V lookup: CDR1 WSHSY, CDR2 SAAADI. CDR3 sequence (DNA): TGCGCCAGCAGACAGGGGCGGGTGAACAATCAGCCCCAGCATTTT. It yields the protein CASRQGRVNNQPQHF.

Remarks on this clone: The junction departs from germline at one end; a sequencing error may be responsible. V usage is TRBV15 and J usage is TRBJ2-3, with D possibly being TRBD2 (5 bases). The CDR3 is 14 residues long. Germline V gene sequence: CDR1 LNHNV, CDR2 YYDKDF (reference sequence). The CDR3: CAISAEISETTRVF. The CDR3 coding sequence is TGTGCCATCTCAGCAGAAATTTCAGAGACTACAAGGGTCTTT.

This chain connects TRBV18 to TRBJ1-3, with D tentatively TRBD1 (5 bases). V was trimmed by 3 bases and J by 8 bases, leaving 14 bases between them. This CDR3 is built from 14 residues. Germline CDR1 KGHSH, CDR2 LQKENI. As DNA, the CDR3 is TGTGCCAGCTCACCCGGGCAGGGTGGGCACACCATATATTTT. This codes for CASSPGQGGHTIYF.

This clone was seen more than once but under ten times. V gene TRBV6-6 combines with J gene TRBJ1-6; TRBD1 agrees at 8 bases. The CDR3 spans 13 residues. The ends lost 10 bases at V and 6 bases at J; junction bases unmatched: 5. CDR1 MNHNY and CDR2 SVGAGI come from the germline V gene (reference sequence). The CDR3 bases are TGTGCCACCTCGGGACAGGTTAATTCACCCCTCCACTTT. It codes for CATSGQVNSPLHF.

J is TRBJ1-6 and V is TRBV10-2; TRBD1 aligns across 8 bases. CDR1 WSHSY and CDR2 SAAADI come from the germline V gene. The CDR3 sequence is 15 residues long. V was pared by 5 bases and J by 6 bases, with 6 bases of the junction left unmatched. This CDR3 is CASSKQGGSNSPLHF. The CDR3 nucleotides are TGCGCCAGCAGTAAACAGGGGGGAAGTAATTCACCCCTCCACTTT.

In regard to this clone: The junction differs from germline at one of its ends, possibly a read error. The chain carries TRBV3-1 (or the pseudogene TRBV3-2) and TRBJ1-6; D might be TRBD1 (5 bases). The CDR3 has 17 residues. The germline CDR1 and CDR2 sequences are LGHDT and YNNKEL (reference sequence). Written as DNA, the CDR3 is TGCGCCCGCAGCCACGGGGGGGGGACGGGTCTTAATTCACCCCTCCACTTT. As protein: CARSHGGGTGLNSPLHF.

The chain recombines TRBV11-2 with TRBJ2-3, with D possibly being TRBD2 (6 bases). V lost 2 bases, J lost 3 bases, and 9 bases lay in between. The CDR3 length is 14 residues. Germline V lookup: CDR1 SGHAT, CDR2 FQNNGV. The CDR3 loop reads CASSLSAGTDTQYF. The CDR3 nucleotides read TGTGCCAGCAGCTTATCGGCGGGGACAGATACGCAGTATTTT.

This chain links TRBV11-2 with TRBJ1-2; D uncertain. Germline V gives CDR1 SGHAT, CDR2 FQNNGV. CDR3 length equals 13 residues. The V end was cut by 5 bases, the J end by 7 bases, with 14 bases between. This CDR3 is CASSLTEFRGYTF. In DNA, the CDR3 is TGTGCCAGCAGCCTTACAGAGTTTCGTGGCTACACCTTC.

This clone was seen many times. The CDR3: CATWSGDLNEQFF. The CDR3, as DNA: TGTGCCACCTGGAGCGGGGACCTCAATGAGCAGTTCTTC. The J gene is TRBJ2-1, the V gene TRBV15; 7 bases are shared with TRBD2. Per the germline V gene, CDR1 is LNHNV and CDR2 is YYDKDF (reference sequence). Trimming removed 8 bases from V and 6 bases from J; junction bases left unmatched: 7. CDR3 size: 13 residues.

The CDR3 DNA is TGTGCCAGCAGCTTGCCCGTTGCGAACAGGGACGACGAGCAGTACTTC. Translating it yields CASSLPVANRDDEQYF. V and J are TRBV5-6 and TRBJ2-7; tentatively, D is TRBD1 (6 bases). The V end was cut by 1 base, the J end by 5 bases, with 19 bases between. CDR1 and CDR2 from the germline V gene are SGHDT and YYEEEE. This CDR3 is built from 16 residues. Based on the CDR3 plus reference TRBV5-6 and TRBJ2-7, the full variable domain is DAGVTQSPTHLIKTRGQQVTLRCSPKSGHDTVSWYQQALGQGPQFIFQYYEEEERQRGNFPDRFSGHQFPNYSSELNVNALLLGDSALYLCASSLPVANRDDEQYFGPGTRLTVT.

The chain is built from TRBV30 and TRBJ2-3; perhaps TRBD1 as D (8 bases). The CDR3 spans 15 residues. Germline V lookup: CDR1 GTSNPN, CDR2 SVGIG (reference sequence). The V end lost 0 bases, the J end lost 4 bases, and 14 bases lay between the germline ends. The chain's CDR3 is CAWSVQGGRADTQYF. The CDR3 DNA follows: TGTGCCTGGAGTGTACAGGGGGGGCGGGCAGATACGCAGTATTTT.

This sequence joins TRBV27 and TRBJ2-7; D is unclear. Between the trimmed V and J ends, which lost 2 bases and 3 bases, there was a span of 8 bases. The CDR3 is 13 residues long. Germline CDR1 is MNHEY and CDR2 is SMNVEV (reference sequence). The CDR3 sequence: CASSLKPDYEQYF. For the CDR3, the DNA is TGTGCCAGCAGTTTAAAACCAGACTACGAGCAGTACTTC.

V and J are TRBV18 and TRBJ2-5; 7 nucleotides agree with TRBD1. CDR1 KGHSH and CDR2 LQKENI come from the germline V gene. The CDR3 has 18 residues. Trimming removed 3 bases from V and 5 bases from J; junction bases left unmatched: 18. The CDR3 DNA follows: TGTGCCAGCTCACCTTATCGACAGGGCATCAACACAGGGGAGACCCAGTACTTC. Its protein is CASSPYRQGINTGETQYF.

The gene calls are TRBV10-3 and TRBJ2-7; the match to TRBD2 covers 7 bases. Germline lookup yields CDR1 ENHRY and CDR2 SYGVKD. Trimming took 6 bases from V and 4 from J; bases not matched to a gene: 6. This CDR3 is 13 amino acids long. The CDR3 DNA follows: TGTGCCATCAGACCAACTAGCGATTACGAGCAGTACGTC. Encoded protein: CAIRPTSDYEQYV.

This clone occurred once. V gene TRBV5-4 combines with J gene TRBJ2-5; 8 bases align to TRBD2. J was trimmed by 1 base and V by 1 base; bases with no gene match: 6. Germline CDR1 SGHNT, CDR2 YYREEE (reference sequence). The CDR3 spans 16 residues. In DNA, the CDR3 is TGTGCCAGCAGCTTGTGGCGGGGGGCCCCCCAAGAGACCCAGTACTTC. Translation gives CASSLWRGAPQETQYF.

The chain carries TRBV2 and TRBJ2-1; TRBD1 aligns across 7 bases. Germline CDR1 reads SNHLY; CDR2 reads FYNNEI. The CDR3 has 16 amino acids. Unmatched junction bases numbered 8, after V lost 6 bases and J lost 0 bases. This CDR3 is CASRERGGASYNEQFF. The CDR3, as DNA: TGTGCCAGCAGGGAACGAGGGGGCGCCTCCTACAATGAGCAGTTCTTC.

The chain couples TRBV19 to TRBJ2-1; TRBD1 aligns across 10 bases. The J segment lost 4 bases and the V segment lost 6 bases, leaving 3 bases of the junction unmatched. The CDR3 has 14 amino acids. Germline-derived CDR1 and CDR2 are LNHDA and SQIVND (reference sequence). CDR3 nucleotide sequence: TGTGCCAGTAGGGGACAGGGGATATACAATGAGCAGTTCTTC. Its protein product is CASRGQGIYNEQFF.

The chain carries TRBV19 and TRBJ2-7, with 8 bases fitting TRBD1. CDR1 and CDR2 (germline): LNHDA, SQIVND (reference sequence). The CDR3 covers 17 residues. Trimming at V came to 4 bases and at J to 8 bases, leaving 19 bases not matched to a gene. DNA of the CDR3: TGTGCCAGTAGTACAACTGCCGGTGGGACAGGCTACGAAAAGCAGTACTTC. It yields the protein CASSTTAGGTGYEKQYF.

The chain links TRBV5-6 to TRBJ2-7, with a tentative D call TRBD1 (5 bases). The CDR3 loop spans 17 amino acids. The germline V gene encodes CDR1 SGHDT and CDR2 YYEEEE. Trimming removed 3 bases from V and 1 base from J, with 20 bases in between. CDR3 residues: CASSSWVQGMLSYEQYV. CDR3 bases: TGTGCCAGCAGCTCGTGGGTGCAGGGAATGCTTTCCTACGAGCAGTACGTC.

The sample holds one count of this clone. The chain couples TRBV30 to TRBJ1-5, with a possible D match to TRBD1 (5 bases). Germline V gives CDR1 GTSNPN, CDR2 SVGIG (reference sequence). Deletions cut 4 bases from V and 7 bases from J, with 17 bases between. The CDR3 extends over 14 amino acids. CDR3 loop: CAWTRGGDGQPQHF. CDR3 nucleotide sequence: TGTGCCTGGACGCGGGGAGGGGACGGCCAGCCCCAGCATTTT.